These 32 T cell receptor beta chains were sequenced from one sample in a study of beta chain features in type 1 diabetes. Since all of the isolated RNA was reverse transcribed, expressed TCRB transcripts were what got sequenced. Assay used: immunoSEQ multiplex PCR; TCRdb lists only in-frame clones, some missing. The sample has 860,000 or so clones; about 17% are singletons. The source material was naive CD4+ T cells from blood. Source of these receptors: a woman aged 18-30 years in good health.

V and J are TRBV5-8 and TRBJ1-2, with TRBD1 matching 9 bases. J was trimmed by 8 bases and V by 2 bases; bases with no gene match: 7. The CDR3 consists of 14 residues. Germline values: CDR1 SGHTS, CDR2 YDEGEE. CDR3 protein: CASSLPGTGRGYTF. For the CDR3, the DNA is TGTGCCAGCAGCTTACCCGGGACAGGGAGAGGCTACACCTTC.

V gene TRBV4-3 combines with J gene TRBJ2-3, with D perhaps matching TRBD2 (5 bases). Germline-derived CDR1 and CDR2 are LGHNA and YSLEER. This CDR3 region has 16 residues. V lost 1 base, J lost 4 bases, and 15 bases lay in between. The CDR3 sequence: CASSQARASPADTQYF. In DNA, the CDR3 is TGCGCCAGCAGCCAAGCGAGGGCTAGCCCGGCAGATACGCAGTATTTT.

V and J are TRBV7-2 and TRBJ2-5, with 8 bases matching TRBD1. J lost 3 bases, V lost 5 bases, and 11 bases had no gene match. CDR3 length: 16 residues. Germline assignment: CDR1 SGHTA and CDR2 FQGNSA. CDR3 loop: CASSTNPGTGKETQYF. In DNA form, the CDR3 reads TGTGCCAGCAGCACCAATCCCGGGACAGGAAAAGAGACCCAGTACTTC.

This clone was detected a few times. The DNA for the CDR3 is TGTGCCAGCAGCATCAACCTGAACACTGAAGCTTTCTTT. This translates into CASSINLNTEAFF. The gene calls are TRBV7-9 and TRBJ1-1, with D hard to call. Germline values: CDR1 SEHNR, CDR2 FQNEAQ (reference sequence). The V end was cut by 5 bases, the J end by 0 bases, with 7 bases between. The CDR3 runs to 13 residues.

The rearrangement joins TRBV11-3 to TRBJ2-1; D gene unclear. The germline V gene has CDR1 SGHNT and CDR2 YENEEA. The germline V and J ends were trimmed by 2 bases and 0 bases, with 5 bases remaining between them. This CDR3 has 14 residues. The CDR3 protein is CASSLSVSYNEQFF. The CDR3 DNA reads as TGTGCCAGCAGCTTAAGCGTCTCCTACAATGAGCAGTTCTTC.

The chain recombines TRBV27 with TRBJ2-7, with D perhaps TRBD1 (6 bases). Deletions cut 2 bases from V and 4 bases from J, with 21 bases between. Germline loops: CDR1 MNHEY, CDR2 SMNVEV (reference sequence). The CDR3 length is 17 residues. The CDR3: CASSLKGVGGREYEQYF. The CDR3 DNA sequence: TGTGCCAGCAGTTTAAAAGGGGTAGGGGGAAGGGAGTACGAGCAGTACTTC.

This clone was recorded a few times. The chain combines TRBV28 with TRBJ2-7, with D hard to call. Looked up from germline, CDR1 is MDHEN and CDR2 is SYDVKM. This CDR3 has 11 residues. V dropped 8 bases and J dropped 3 bases, with 8 bases sitting between them. The CDR3 here is CASAHNYEQYF. The CDR3 DNA reads as TGTGCCAGCGCGCATAACTACGAGCAGTACTTC.

This clone was seen a handful of times. CDR3 residues: CASSTLVSYEQYF. CDR3 in DNA: TGTGCCAGCAGTACTCTGGTATCCTACGAGCAGTACTTC. The rearrangement links TRBV28 to TRBJ2-7; the D is unclear. Between the trimmed V and J ends, which lost 5 bases and 1 base, there was a span of 9 bases. CDR3 size: 13 residues. The germline CDR1 and CDR2 sequences are MDHEN and SYDVKM.

This clone was detected a few times. The genes are TRBV7-3 and TRBJ2-5; TRBD2 matches at 7 bases. From germline, CDR1 is SGHTA and CDR2 FQGTGA. The CDR3 covers 14 residues. Trimming at V came to 5 bases and at J to 4 bases, leaving 7 bases not matched to a gene. In DNA form, the CDR3 reads TGTGCCAGCAGCAACGGCGGGAGAGGAGAGACCCAGTACTTC. Its protein product is CASSNGGRGETQYF.

The chain is built from TRBV6-5 and TRBJ1-4; the D gene is possibly TRBD1 (5 bases). CDR3 size: 15 residues. Germline V gene sequence: CDR1 MNHEY, CDR2 SVGAGI. Trimming pared 2 bases from V and 7 bases from J, leaving 14 bases between. For the CDR3, the DNA is TGTGCCAGCAGTTACGCATTAGGGGCAAGTGAAAAACTGTTTTTT. This sequence encodes CASSYALGASEKLFF.

This clone was recorded a few times. V gene TRBV4-2 combines with J gene TRBJ2-3; 8 nucleotides agree with TRBD2. CDR1 is LGHNA and CDR2 is YNFKEQ in the germline V gene. This CDR3 spans 15 amino acids. Trimming took 2 bases from V and 4 from J; bases not matched to a gene: 5. In DNA, the CDR3 is TGTGCCAGCAGCCAACAAGCGGGAGTAGCAGATACGCAGTATTTT. Translation: CASSQQAGVADTQYF.

J is TRBJ2-5 and V is TRBV5-6; D remains unclear. Trimming shortened V by 2 bases and J by 1 base, and 9 bases separated the two germline ends. Germline-derived CDR1 and CDR2 are SGHDT and YYEEEE. CDR3 size: 14 residues. The CDR3 is CASSLGWIQETQYF. The CDR3 DNA sequence: TGTGCCAGCAGCTTAGGCTGGATCCAAGAGACCCAGTACTTC.

This clone was seen only a few times. The chain has TRBV27 and TRBJ2-3; a possible D gene is TRBD1 (5 bases). This CDR3 region has 17 residues. The V end lost 4 bases, the J end lost 0 bases, and 17 bases lay between the germline ends. In germline, CDR1 is MNHEY, CDR2 SMNVEV (reference sequence). CDR3 sequence reads: CASSYVSKGMSTDTQYF. CDR3 in DNA: TGTGCCAGCAGTTACGTTTCAAAGGGGATGAGCACAGATACGCAGTATTTT.

This clone has a handful of counts. This chain joins TRBV7-2 and TRBJ2-3, with D hard to call. V was pared by 3 bases and J by 6 bases, with 4 bases between. CDR3 length: 11 residues. Germline lookup yields CDR1 SGHTA and CDR2 FQGNSA. CDR3 sequence (DNA): TGTGCCAGCAGCTTTCATGATACGCAGTATTTT. This codes for CASSFHDTQYF. Full variable domain (remainder filled in from reference TRBV7-2 and TRBJ2-3): GAGVSQSPSNKVTEKGKDVELRCDPISGHTALYWYRQSLGQGLEFLIYFQGNSAPDKSGLPSDRFSAERTGGSVSTLTIQRTQQEDSAVYLCASSFHDTQYFGPGTRLTVL.

This clone has just a few counts. The chain combines TRBV6-1 with TRBJ2-1, with 10 bases aligning to TRBD2. CDR1 and CDR2 (germline): MNHNS, SASEGT. J was trimmed by 12 bases and V by 2 bases; bases with no gene match: 10. The CDR3 runs to 15 residues. The CDR3 DNA sequence: TGTGCCAGCAGTGAAAGGCTAGCGGGAGACGGTTTGCAGTTCTTC. This gives the protein CASSERLAGDGLQFF.

V gene TRBV10-3 combines with J gene TRBJ2-1, with TRBD2 matching over 11 bases. Germline CDR1 reads ENHRY; CDR2 reads SYGVKD. The CDR3 runs 15 residues. J was trimmed by 4 bases and V by 5 bases; bases with no gene match: 4. The chain's CDR3 is CAISSTSGAYNEQFF. In nucleotides, the CDR3 is TGTGCCATCAGTTCGACTAGCGGGGCTTACAATGAGCAGTTCTTC.

This clone has more than one count but fewer than ten. This chain joins TRBV4-2 and TRBJ2-7; TRBD2 matches 12 bases. Unmatched junction bases numbered 10, after V lost 0 bases and J lost 1 base. CDR1 LGHNA and CDR2 YNFKEQ come from the germline V gene. This CDR3 is 19 amino acids long. CDR3 DNA: TGTGCCAGCAGCCAAGAAGCCGAGACTAGCGGGAGCGGGTCCTACGAGCAGTACTTC. Its translation: CASSQEAETSGSGSYEQYF.

The rearrangement joins TRBV5-1 to TRBJ2-3; D is possibly TRBD1 or TRBD2 (5 bases each). V was pared by 4 bases and J by 0 bases, with 12 bases between. The germline gives CDR1 SGHRS, CDR2 YFSETQ. The CDR3 extends over 15 amino acids. The DNA for the CDR3 is TGCGCCAGCAGCCCGGGGCATACTAGCACAGATACGCAGTATTTT. Protein sequence: CASSPGHTSTDTQYF.

The chain uses TRBV6-5 and TRBJ2-7; D ambiguous. V lost 3 bases to trimming and J lost 9 bases, with 9 bases between them. This CDR3 region has 11 residues. CDR1 is MNHEY, CDR2 SVGAGI, per germline. This chain's CDR3 is CASSYLGGQYF. In DNA, the CDR3 is TGTGCCAGCAGTTATCTCGGTGGGCAGTACTTC.

This clone has just a few counts. This chain links TRBV6-6 with TRBJ1-5, with D possibly TRBD1 on 5 matching bases. This CDR3 is 14 amino acids long. From germline, CDR1 is MNHNY and CDR2 SVGAGI (reference sequence). The ends were cut back, 7 bases at V and 6 bases at J, with 16 bases in the middle. Here the CDR3 DNA reads TGTGCCAGCAAGGAGGGGACGGCTAGTCAGCCCCAGCATTTT. It codes for CASKEGTASQPQHF.

The genes are TRBV5-1 and TRBJ1-3; TRBD1 aligns across 7 bases. The germline CDR1 and CDR2 sequences are SGHRS and YFSETQ. The ends lost 1 base at V and 0 bases at J; junction bases unmatched: 7. This CDR3 has 17 residues. CDR3 coding DNA: TGCGCCAGCAGCTTGTTGGGACAGCCTAGCTCTGGAAACACCATATATTTT. It translates to CASSLLGQPSSGNTIYF.

The genes are TRBV7-3 and TRBJ2-7, with a weak D call TRBD1 (5 bases). Germline values: CDR1 SGHTA, CDR2 FQGTGA. The CDR3 extends over 13 amino acids. The V gene lost 0 bases and the J gene lost 3 bases, with 6 bases spanning the gap. Written as DNA, the CDR3 is TGTGCCAGCAGCTTAACAAGGGGCTACGAGCAGTACTTC. Translated, it gives CASSLTRGYEQYF.

The chain has TRBV7-9 and TRBJ1-1; TRBD1 matches 8 bases. Germline CDR1 SEHNR, CDR2 FQNEAQ (reference sequence). The CDR3 spans 14 residues. V lost 6 bases to trimming and J lost 4 bases; unmatched junction nucleotides: 7. For the CDR3, the DNA is TGTGCCAGCAGAATCCAGGGGGCGCTCACTGAAGCTTTCTTT. This gives the protein CASRIQGALTEAFF.

This clone was seen a handful of times. This chain links TRBV7-8 with TRBJ1-2; TRBD1 might be the D (5 bases). The CDR3 sequence is 14 residues long. Germline V gene lookup returns CDR1 SGHVS and CDR2 FQNEAQ. V was pared by 2 bases and J by 7 bases, with 14 bases between. The CDR3 spells CASSLSSGFGGYTF. Written as DNA, the CDR3 is TGTGCCAGCAGCTTATCGTCAGGGTTCGGTGGCTACACCTTC.

This sequence joins TRBV6-1 and TRBJ2-7, with TRBD2 matching 14 bases. This CDR3 has 17 amino acids. The V gene's germline CDR1 is MNHNS and CDR2 SASEGT. V was clipped by 2 bases and J by 4 bases; unmatched bases: 7. The CDR3 loop reads CASSELSTSGRGYEQYF. CDR3 nucleotide sequence: TGTGCCAGCAGTGAACTCTCGACTAGCGGGAGGGGGTACGAGCAGTACTTC.

This clone showed up just a few times. The rearrangement links TRBV5-1 to TRBJ2-7, with D possibly being TRBD1 (5 bases). The length of the CDR3 is 13 residues. Germline CDR1 is SGHRS and CDR2 is YFSETQ. Trimming left V 4 bases short and J 3 bases short, with 11 bases between. The CDR3 loop is CASSGQGNYEQYF. CDR3 sequence (DNA): TGCGCCAGCAGCGGCCAGGGCAACTACGAGCAGTACTTC.

The chain employs TRBV20-1 and TRBJ1-3; D gene ambiguous. Germline assignment: CDR1 DFQATT and CDR2 SNEGSKA (reference sequence). Trimming left V 5 bases short and J 3 bases short, with 5 bases between. CDR3 size: 11 residues. The CDR3: CSAPFGNTIYF. The DNA of the CDR3 is TGCAGTGCTCCCTTTGGAAACACCATATATTTT.

The V and J genes are TRBV5-8 and TRBJ1-4; the match to TRBD1 covers 7 bases. Germline loops: CDR1 SGHTS, CDR2 YDEGEE. Trimming cost V 6 bases and J 2 bases; bases outside gene matches: 19. The CDR3 sequence is 19 residues long. The CDR3: CASTPRRGYPYRTNEKLFF. The CDR3 coding sequence is TGTGCCAGCACTCCTCGCAGGGGGTATCCCTATAGGACTAATGAAAAACTGTTTTTT.

The gene calls are TRBV19 and TRBJ2-3, with TRBD1 matching 8 bases. The junction had 11 bases not matched to a gene; V was cut back by 7 bases and J by 2 bases. Germline V CDR1 and CDR2: LNHDA, SQIVND (reference sequence). The length of the CDR3 is 16 residues. CDR3 nucleotides: TGTGCCAGTAACCATCCGGGACAGGAGTTCACAGATACGCAGTATTTT. The encoded protein is CASNHPGQEFTDTQYF.

Points on this clone: Within the sample, other DNA sequences also encode this same CDR3. The rearrangement links TRBV7-2 to TRBJ2-7; D not resolved. The CDR3 length is 14 residues. Trimming took 1 base from V and 0 from J, leaving 7 bases between them. Germline lookup yields CDR1 SGHTA and CDR2 FQGNSA. The CDR3 nucleotides are TGTGCCAGCAGCTTAGGTCTCACCTCCTACGAGCAGTACTTC. Its translation is CASSLGLTSYEQYF.

This chain links TRBV4-1 with TRBJ2-7, with 9 bases lining up with TRBD2. V lost 1 base and J lost 1; bases outside the gene matches: 5. The V gene's germline CDR1 is MGHRA and CDR2 YSYEKL. The CDR3 loop spans 16 amino acids. CDR3 DNA: TGCGCCAGCAGCCAAGGGGCTAGCGGGATATCCTACGAGCAGTACTTC. It encodes CASSQGASGISYEQYF.

This clone was observed a handful of times. The chain carries TRBV2 and TRBJ2-2; D is possibly TRBD2 (5 bases). This CDR3 is 12 amino acids long. Germline V lookup: CDR1 SNHLY, CDR2 FYNNEI. The V gene lost 7 bases and the J gene lost 7 bases, with 10 bases spanning the gap. Written as DNA, the CDR3 is TGTGCCAGCACGAGGGCCTTCGGGGAGCTGTTTTTT. Residues: CASTRAFGELFF.